This T cell receptor (beta chain) appears in the sequencing data of a study of cytomegalovirus exposure and HLA in healthy donors. Study observations and caveats: Later analysis showed TCR association rates varying by HLA locus, highest for DRB1 and lowest for HLA-C.

To note about this clone: Antigen unknown.

The CDR3 sequence is 15 residues long. Germline loops: CDR1 LNHDA, CDR2 SQIVND (reference sequence). The trim removed 8 bases at V and 1 base at J, leaving 5 bases unmatched. With 60 Vbeta and 13 Jbeta primers, the PCR was carried out. Assay: immunoSEQ multiplex PCR; the TCRdb copy retains only in-frame clones and omits some. The sample has some 150,000 clones, less than 85% seen once. The sequencing input was PBMCs. The gene calls are TRBV19 and TRBJ1-5, with TRBD1 matching 10 bases. The source is a woman aged 60-75 years in good health and CMV-seropositive. The CDR3 DNA sequence: TGTGCCAGTCAAGACAGGGGGCCAAGCAATCAGCCCCAGCATTTT. Protein: CASQDRGPSNQPQHF.